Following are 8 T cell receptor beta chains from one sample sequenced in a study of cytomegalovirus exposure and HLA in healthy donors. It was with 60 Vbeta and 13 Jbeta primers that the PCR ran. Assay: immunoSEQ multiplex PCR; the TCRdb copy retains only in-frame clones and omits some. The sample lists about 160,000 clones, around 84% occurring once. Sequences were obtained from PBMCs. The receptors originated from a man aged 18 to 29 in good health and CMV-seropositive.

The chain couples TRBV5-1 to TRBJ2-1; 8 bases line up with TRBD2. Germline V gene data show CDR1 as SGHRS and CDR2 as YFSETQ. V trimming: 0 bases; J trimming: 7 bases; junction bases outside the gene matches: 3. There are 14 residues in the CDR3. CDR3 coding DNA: TGCGCCAGCAGCTTGGAGGGGACTAGAAATGAGCAGTTCTTC. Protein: CASSLEGTRNEQFF.

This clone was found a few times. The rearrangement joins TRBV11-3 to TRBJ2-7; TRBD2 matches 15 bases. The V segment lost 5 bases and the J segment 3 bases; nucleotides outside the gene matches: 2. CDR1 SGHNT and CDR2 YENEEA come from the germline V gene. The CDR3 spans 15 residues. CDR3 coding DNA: TGTGCCAGCAGCCCGGGACTAGCGGGGGGCTACGAGCAGTACTTC. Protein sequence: CASSPGLAGGYEQYF.

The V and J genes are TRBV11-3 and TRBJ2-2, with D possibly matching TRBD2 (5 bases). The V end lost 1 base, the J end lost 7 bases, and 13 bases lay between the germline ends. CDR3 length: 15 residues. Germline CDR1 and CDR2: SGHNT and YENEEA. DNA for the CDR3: TGTGCCAGCAGCTTAGGAGGGCGAGAGGGCGGGGAGCTGTTTTTT. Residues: CASSLGGREGGELFF.

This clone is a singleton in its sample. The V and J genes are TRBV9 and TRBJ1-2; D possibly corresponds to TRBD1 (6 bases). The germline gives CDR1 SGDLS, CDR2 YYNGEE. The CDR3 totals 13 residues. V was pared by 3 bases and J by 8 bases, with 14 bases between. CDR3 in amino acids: CASSAEGQYGYTF. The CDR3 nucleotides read TGTGCCAGCAGCGCCGAGGGACAATACGGCTACACCTTC.

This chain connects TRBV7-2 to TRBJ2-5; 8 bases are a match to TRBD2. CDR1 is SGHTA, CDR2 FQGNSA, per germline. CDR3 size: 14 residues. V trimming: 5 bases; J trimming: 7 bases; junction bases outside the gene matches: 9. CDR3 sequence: CASSAATREGTQYF. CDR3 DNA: TGTGCCAGCAGCGCGGCTACCCGGGAGGGGACCCAGTACTTC. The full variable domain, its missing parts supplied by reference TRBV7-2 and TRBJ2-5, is GAGVSQSPSNKVTEKGKDVELRCDPISGHTALYWYRQSLGQGLEFLIYFQGNSAPDKSGLPSDRFSAERTGGSVSTLTIQRTQQEDSAVYLCASSAATREGTQYFGPGTRLLVL.

This CDR3 reads CASMSGRISGANVLTF. The CDR3 coding sequence is TGTGCCAGCATGAGCGGGCGCATTTCTGGGGCCAACGTCCTGACTTTC. The chain links TRBV19 to TRBJ2-6, with D perhaps TRBD2 (6 bases). Germline-derived CDR1 and CDR2 are LNHDA and SQIVND (reference sequence). The V end was cut by 9 bases, the J end by 1 base, with 16 bases between. The CDR3 contains 16 residues.

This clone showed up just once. The CDR3 DNA follows: TGTGCCAGCAGCACCCATCTAGCGGCGGAGGAGACCCAGTACTTC. This translates into CASSTHLAAEETQYF. The chain is built from TRBV7-9 and TRBJ2-5; 7 nucleotides align to TRBD2. CDR1 and CDR2 from the germline V gene are SEHNR and FQNEAQ (reference sequence). The CDR3 spans 15 residues. The V segment lost 5 bases and the J segment 5 bases; nucleotides outside the gene matches: 11.

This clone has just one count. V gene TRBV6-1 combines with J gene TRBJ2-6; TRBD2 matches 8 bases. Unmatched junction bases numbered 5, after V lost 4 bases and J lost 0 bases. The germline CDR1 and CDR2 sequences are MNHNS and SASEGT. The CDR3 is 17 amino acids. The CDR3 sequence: CASSVSGGNSGANVLTF. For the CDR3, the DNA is TGTGCCAGCAGTGTCAGCGGGGGCAACTCTGGGGCCAACGTCCTGACTTTC.